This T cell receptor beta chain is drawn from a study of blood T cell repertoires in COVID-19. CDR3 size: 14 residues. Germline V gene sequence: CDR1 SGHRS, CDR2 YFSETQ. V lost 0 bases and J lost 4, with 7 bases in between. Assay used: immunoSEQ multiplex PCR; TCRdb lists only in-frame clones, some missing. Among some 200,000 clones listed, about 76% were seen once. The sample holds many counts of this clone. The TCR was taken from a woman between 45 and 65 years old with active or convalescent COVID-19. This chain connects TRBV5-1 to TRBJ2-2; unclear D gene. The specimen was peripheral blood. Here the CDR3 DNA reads TGCGCCAGCAGCTTGGCCCCGTCCACCGGGGAGCTGTTTTTT. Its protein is CASSLAPSTGELFF.